This T cell receptor (beta chain) was documented in a study of naive and memory T cell subsets. Findings and limits, study-wide: Potentially, T cell activation and differentiation skew this RNA-based measurement.

An oligonucleotide containing a UMI was ligated to the 3' end of TCR cDNA. CDR3 length equals 16 residues. Trimming cost V 6 bases and J 0 bases, with 15 bases left between them. CDR1 and CDR2 (germline): MNHEY, SVGAGI. This clonotype was observed many times. Its antigen is not identified. The SP2 primer and nested alpha and beta constant region primers amplified ligated cDNA in four rounds. For blood and skin samples, reverse transcription used TCR alpha and beta constant primers. TCRdb ran MiXCR on the UMI-ligation and nested PCR reads and lists one entry per CDR3 protein. The table has fewer than 30,000 distinct CDR3 sequences, 5.2% seen once.

The sequenced sample consisted of blood. The rearrangement uses TRBV6-5 and TRBJ1-5; D is unclear. This TCR was recovered from an adult in good health. The CDR3 sequence is CASSQSPTVSNQPQHF. In nucleotides, the CDR3 is TGTGCCAGCAGCCAATCCCCGACCGTTAGCAATCAGCCCCAGCATTTT.